One sample yielded the 29 T cell receptor beta chains listed below, sequenced in a study of shared clonotypes between healthy human individuals. Naive CD8 cells were CD45RO-negative, positively selected for CCR7, excluding terminally differentiated effector memory CD45RA+ cells. Method: immunoSEQ multiplex PCR; TCRdb's copy keeps in-frame clones and lacks some. The sample has some 740,000 clones, over 90% seen once. Input material: naive CD8+ T cells sorted from blood. The source of these receptors is a man aged 30-40 years in good health.

The gene calls are TRBV4-1 and TRBJ2-1, with TRBD2 matching 9 bases. The V gene's germline CDR1 is MGHRA and CDR2 YSYEKL. With 1 base clipped from V and 3 bases from J, the junction kept 1 base outside the gene matches. The CDR3 runs to 15 residues. The CDR3 sequence is CASSQVAGVYNEQFF. In DNA form, the CDR3 reads TGCGCCAGCAGCCAAGTAGCGGGAGTCTACAATGAGCAGTTCTTC.

The gene calls are TRBV7-9 and TRBJ2-2, with 8 bases lining up with TRBD1. This CDR3 is built from 18 residues. J gave up 1 base and V 4 bases, and 11 bases lay outside the gene matches. Germline V lookup: CDR1 SEHNR, CDR2 FQNEAQ (reference sequence). The CDR3 loop reads CASSSYSTGQVNTGELFF. The CDR3 nucleotides read TGTGCCAGCAGCTCGTACTCAACGGGACAGGTGAACACCGGGGAGCTGTTTTTT.

The chain carries TRBV5-1 and TRBJ1-1; TRBD1 matches at 7 bases. The CDR3 runs to 16 residues. Germline trimming cut 7 bases from V and 1 base from J; bases unmatched to any gene: 13. Looked up from germline, CDR1 is SGHRS and CDR2 is YFSETQ. Here the CDR3 DNA reads TGCGCCAGCGGAAAATTAACAGGGGAAGGGAACACTGAAGCTTTCTTT. It specifies CASGKLTGEGNTEAFF.

V usage is TRBV9 and J usage is TRBJ1-3, with 8 bases identical to TRBD1. V shed 4 bases, J shed 0 bases, and the junction held 9 bases outside the gene matches. Germline CDR1 reads SGDLS; CDR2 reads YYNGEE. The CDR3 runs 17 residues. The CDR3 DNA follows: TGTGCCAGCAGCCCAACTGGACAGGGTCTCTCTGGAAACACCATATATTTT. Amino acid sequence: CASSPTGQGLSGNTIYF.

The rearrangement joins TRBV11-2 to TRBJ2-7; the match to TRBD2 covers 11 bases. The CDR3 contains 17 residues. Germline V gene data show CDR1 as SGHAT and CDR2 as FQNNGV. J was trimmed by 0 bases and V by 1 base; bases with no gene match: 5. CDR3 nucleotides: TGTGCCAGCAGCTTAGCACTAGCGGGAGTATTCTCCTACGAGCAGTACTTC. This sequence encodes CASSLALAGVFSYEQYF. Using reference TRBV11-2 and TRBJ2-7 for the parts outside the CDR3, the full variable domain is EAGVAQSPRYKIIEKRQSVAFWCNPISGHATLYWYQQILGQGPKLLIQFQNNGVVDDSQLPKDRFSAERLKGVDSTLKIQPAKLEDSAVYLCASSLALAGVFSYEQYFGPGTRLTVT.

The rearrangement links TRBV6-5 to TRBJ2-5, with D unresolved. V was cut by 4 bases and J by 2 bases, with 11 bases left in between. CDR1 and CDR2 from the germline V gene are MNHEY and SVGAGI. The CDR3 totals 14 residues. The CDR3, as DNA: TGTGCCAGCAGTTGGGCCCTCGATCAAGAGACCCAGTACTTC. Residues: CASSWALDQETQYF.

In its sample, this clone was seen once. V and J are TRBV5-1 and TRBJ1-1, with D possibly TRBD1 on 5 matching bases. The germline V and J ends were trimmed by 1 base and 0 bases, with 10 bases remaining between them. CDR1 and CDR2 (germline): SGHRS, YFSETQ. The CDR3 covers 15 residues. Here the CDR3 DNA reads TGCGCCAGCAGCTTGTTAGAGGGGATGAACACTGAAGCTTTCTTT. Translation: CASSLLEGMNTEAFF.

The rearrangement joins TRBV28 to TRBJ2-4; possibly TRBD1 or TRBD2 for D (5 bases each). The V end lost 4 bases, the J end lost 4 bases, and 17 bases lay between the germline ends. The germline V gene has CDR1 MDHEN and CDR2 SYDVKM. CDR3 length: 16 amino acids. Here the CDR3 reads CASSSYRTGRKNIQYF. The CDR3 DNA sequence: TGTGCCAGCAGTTCCTATCGAACGGGACGGAAAAACATTCAGTACTTC.

The chain has TRBV5-1 and TRBJ1-1; 11 positions match TRBD1. The trim removed 0 bases at V and 5 bases at J, leaving 3 bases unmatched. The CDR3 loop spans 15 amino acids. The V gene's germline CDR1 is SGHRS and CDR2 YFSETQ. The CDR3 region has the DNA TGCGCCAGCAGCTTGGAGGGACAGGGGGTTACTGAAGCTTTCTTT. It yields the protein CASSLEGQGVTEAFF.

The count of this clone is one. The rearrangement uses TRBV25-1 and TRBJ2-5; TRBD1 matches at 7 bases. J gave up 5 bases and V 7 bases, and 4 bases lay outside the gene matches. Germline V gives CDR1 MGHDK, CDR2 SYGVNS. This CDR3 is built from 12 residues. CDR3 DNA: TGTGCCAGCATAGGGGGCTGGGAGACCCAGTACTTC. This sequence encodes CASIGGWETQYF.

V usage is TRBV6-5 and J usage is TRBJ2-7, with D uncertain. V lost 6 bases and J lost 2, with 8 bases in between. In germline, CDR1 is MNHEY, CDR2 SVGAGI. The CDR3 is made up of 12 amino acids. CDR3 DNA: TGTGCCAGCAGGGCGCTAACCTACGAGCAGTACTTC. It encodes CASRALTYEQYF.

The rearrangement joins TRBV28 to TRBJ1-1, with no clear D. Trimming removed 3 bases at V and 6 bases at J, with 11 bases between. CDR1 is MDHEN, CDR2 SYDVKM, per germline. This CDR3 is 13 amino acids long. CDR3 loop: CASSLFDGPEAFF. The DNA for the CDR3 is TGTGCCAGCAGTTTGTTCGACGGACCTGAAGCTTTCTTT.

The chain is built from TRBV6-5 and TRBJ2-1; D gene unclear. The CDR3 extends over 12 amino acids. Germline CDR1 and CDR2: MNHEY and SVGAGI. V was clipped by 6 bases and J by 8 bases, with 11 bases between them. Here the CDR3 DNA reads TGTGCCAGCAGCCCCTCTAGGGATGAGCAGTTCTTC. Translating it yields CASSPSRDEQFF.

The J gene is TRBJ1-1, the V gene TRBV28; D is unclear. The V end was cut by 4 bases, the J end by 3 bases, with 12 bases between. Germline lookup yields CDR1 MDHEN and CDR2 SYDVKM. The CDR3 is 14 amino acids. The CDR3 sequence: CASSYRPGHTEAFF. The CDR3 region has the DNA TGTGCCAGCAGTTACAGACCCGGGCACACTGAAGCTTTCTTT.

The genes are TRBV7-9 and TRBJ2-1; the match to TRBD1 covers 9 bases. Germline CDR1 and CDR2: SEHNR and FQNEAQ (reference sequence). The CDR3 extends over 17 amino acids. V trimming: 4 bases; J trimming: 2 bases; junction bases outside the gene matches: 9. The CDR3 reads CASSSTGTGSPYNEQFF. CDR3 bases: TGTGCCAGCAGCTCCACCGGGACAGGGAGCCCCTACAATGAGCAGTTCTTC.

This clone was picked up one time. The V and J genes are TRBV2 and TRBJ2-5; 8 bases line up with TRBD1. The CDR3 loop spans 15 amino acids. The germline gives CDR1 SNHLY, CDR2 FYNNEI. With 9 bases clipped from V and 2 bases from J, the junction kept 11 bases outside the gene matches. CDR3 amino acids: CASPYGQGVQETQYF. CDR3 DNA sequence: TGTGCCAGTCCGTACGGACAGGGCGTGCAAGAGACCCAGTACTTC.

The chain links TRBV29-1 to TRBJ2-3; 7 bases align to TRBD2. The CDR3 length is 15 residues. V trimming: 7 bases; J trimming: 3 bases; junction bases outside the gene matches: 13. CDR1 is SQVTM and CDR2 is ANQGSEA in the germline V gene. CDR3 sequence reads: CSAREGSRGTDTQYF. The CDR3 DNA follows: TGCAGCGCCAGGGAGGGGTCTAGGGGTACAGATACGCAGTATTTT.

The chain carries TRBV10-2 and TRBJ2-1, with D unclear. The germline gives CDR1 WSHSY, CDR2 SAAADI. Trimming stripped 3 bases from V and 4 bases from J, with 13 bases between. This CDR3 region has 15 residues. CDR3 bases: TGCGCCAGCAGTGAAGGTACCCTTCCGTACAATGAGCAGTTCTTC. Translated: CASSEGTLPYNEQFF.

The chain employs TRBV13 and TRBJ1-3; a weak D match, TRBD1 (6 bases). The CDR3 has 14 residues. The V gene lost 4 bases and the J gene lost 0 bases, with 7 bases spanning the gap. CDR1 PRHDT and CDR2 FYEKMQ come from the germline V gene (reference sequence). The CDR3 loop reads CASSSRGSGNTIYF. CDR3 DNA: TGTGCCAGCAGCTCCAGGGGCTCTGGAAACACCATATATTTT.

This chain connects TRBV5-4 to TRBJ2-1; D may be TRBD2 (5 bases). This CDR3 is built from 14 residues. From germline, CDR1 is SGHNT and CDR2 YYREEE (reference sequence). Trimming stripped 4 bases from V and 8 bases from J, with 16 bases between. The chain's CDR3 is CASSVDFTIDEQFF. The CDR3 bases are TGTGCCAGCAGCGTGGACTTTACAATCGATGAGCAGTTCTTC.

CDR3 in amino acids: CASTKTVQTTNEKLFF. Here the CDR3 DNA reads TGTGCCAGCACCAAGACAGTTCAGACAACTAATGAAAAACTGTTTTTT. V usage is TRBV7-9 and J usage is TRBJ1-4; tentative D call: TRBD1 (5 bases). Trimming cost V 7 bases and J 0 bases, with 15 bases left between them. The CDR3 spans 16 residues. Germline V gene data show CDR1 as SEHNR and CDR2 as FQNEAQ (reference sequence).

This sequence joins TRBV7-9 and TRBJ1-6; D uncertain. Looked up from germline, CDR1 is SEHNR and CDR2 is FQNEAQ (reference sequence). The length of the CDR3 is 12 residues. The V end lost 4 bases, the J end lost 7 bases, and 5 bases lay between the germline ends. CDR3 amino acids: CASSSMNSPLHF. CDR3 in DNA: TGTGCCAGCAGCTCTATGAATTCACCCCTCCACTTT.

The J gene is TRBJ2-7, the V gene TRBV4-3; 7 bases fit TRBD2. This CDR3 contains 18 residues. CDR1 and CDR2 (germline): LGHNA, YSLEER. V shed 0 bases, J shed 3 bases, and the junction held 14 bases outside the gene matches. CDR3 nucleotides: TGCGCCAGCAGCCAAGATATTGGCACGATCGGGGGGAGCTACGAGCAGTACTTC. This encodes CASSQDIGTIGGSYEQYF.

The chain combines TRBV9 with TRBJ2-5; TRBD1 might be the D (5 bases). Trimming stripped 4 bases from V and 3 bases from J, with 10 bases between. CDR3 size: 13 residues. The germline CDR1 and CDR2 sequences are SGDLS and YYNGEE. CDR3 residues: CASSTDSEETQYF. DNA for the CDR3: TGTGCCAGCAGCACCGACAGTGAAGAGACCCAGTACTTC.

The V gene is TRBV5-8, the J gene TRBJ1-5, with unresolved D. The V end was cut by 0 bases, the J end by 5 bases, with 9 bases between. Germline CDR1 reads SGHTS; CDR2 reads YDEGEE. CDR3 length: 14 residues. CDR3 sequence (DNA): TGTGCCAGCAGCTTGGTTCCGGGGTATCAGCCCCAGCATTTT. As protein: CASSLVPGYQPQHF. Full variable domain (outside the CDR3, taken from reference TRBV5-8 and TRBJ1-5): EAGVTQSPTHLIKTRGQQATLRCSPISGHTSVYWYQQALGLGLQFLLWYDEGEERNRGNFPPRFSGRQFPNYSSELNVNALELEDSALYLCASSLVPGYQPQHFGDGTRLSIL.

The chain links TRBV11-2 to TRBJ2-7; 8 nucleotides align to TRBD2. There are 18 residues in the CDR3. Germline CDR1 and CDR2: SGHAT and FQNNGV. V dropped 5 bases and J dropped 4; count of bases not matched to a gene: 19. CDR3 sequence reads: CASSLTAGGTRAWYEQYF. CDR3 sequence (DNA): TGTGCCAGCAGCCTTACCGCAGGAGGGACTAGGGCGTGGTACGAGCAGTACTTC.

This clone was observed once. The chain joins TRBV27 to TRBJ2-7; 9 bases align to TRBD2. Trimming removed 2 bases from V and 6 bases from J; junction bases left unmatched: 8. The germline V gene encodes CDR1 MNHEY and CDR2 SMNVEV (reference sequence). CDR3 size: 15 residues. For the CDR3, the DNA is TGTGCCAGCAGTTTAGGCGGGAGGGCCGCGGTCGAGCAGTACTTC. Protein: CASSLGGRAAVEQYF.

The chain combines TRBV25-1 with TRBJ2-1; D gene uncertain. V lost 4 bases to trimming and J lost 6 bases, with 4 bases between them. Per the germline V gene, CDR1 is MGHDK and CDR2 is SYGVNS. The CDR3 runs 11 residues. The CDR3 bases are TGTGCCAGCAGTGCCTCCAATGAGCAGTTCTTC. Translation: CASSASNEQFF.

The chain carries TRBV29-1 and TRBJ2-1; D possibly corresponds to TRBD2 (6 bases). CDR1 and CDR2 (germline): SQVTM, ANQGSEA. The CDR3 is made up of 15 amino acids. The V end lost 7 bases, the J end lost 5 bases, and 21 bases lay between the germline ends. CDR3 protein: CSAPNAASADNEQFF. CDR3 DNA: TGCAGCGCCCCCAATGCGGCTAGCGCTGACAATGAGCAGTTCTTC.